Reported below is one T cell receptor (beta chain). In TCRdb, the RT-PCR reads were re-called with MiXCR into one record per CDR3 protein. The sample holds about 800,000 distinct CDR3 sequences, roughly 20% seen once. The germline V gene has CDR1 KGHDR and CDR2 SFDVKD. V was shortened by 5 bases and J by 1 base, with 10 bases between the two germline ends. This CDR3 region has 14 residues. This specimen belongs to a study of response to subunit inactivated influenza vaccine. The receptor was isolated from a man aged 50-59 years who received an inactivated influenza vaccine. This material consisted of PBMCs from blood, taken approximately 5 days after vaccination. The chain links TRBV24-1 to TRBJ2-5; no firm D call. CDR3 nucleotide sequence: TGTGCCACCAGTGGATCCGGGTTCCAAGAGACCCAGTACTTC. This encodes CATSGSGFQETQYF.